This T cell receptor beta chain was retrieved from a study of vaccination and CD4 T cells after COVID-19. Whole-study context: Stimulation of the cells used overlapping spike peptide pools from SARS-CoV-2 and from the common cold coronaviruses HCoV-NL63, HCoV-OC43 and HCoV-229E. Control cultures were supplied with a CEFX pool, an HIV-1 Nef pool, or no peptide at all.

This clonotype was seen a handful of times. Its antigen is unknown. Time point described: late sampling 161 to 241 days after vaccination in a few convalescent patients. Treatment denoted: approximately 9-day PBMC culture with coronavirus spike peptide pools or control peptides (ViraFEST assay). Using peptide pools, antigen-specific T cells were expanded in ViraFEST before TCRs were sequenced. Negative selection recovered the CD4+ T cells once they had spent nine to ten days in culture. Researchers used the Oncomine TCR Beta short-read assay to sequence DNA from cultured CD4+ T cells. MiXCR was run by TCRdb on the PCR reads, yielding one entry per CDR3 protein. Of about 24,000 distinct CDR3 sequences detected, roughly 40% appear once; the ten largest clones hold over 3.5%. The starting material was CD4+ T cells from blood, cultured in vitro, obtained about 7 months after SARS-CoV-2 vaccination. The sequence came from a human donor who had recovered from COVID-19.

The CDR3 bases are TGCAGTGCTAGTGTCGGGGGGCTGGGTCAGCCCCAGCATTTT. Amino acid sequence: CSASVGGLGQPQHF. The chain couples TRBV20-1 to TRBJ1-5; D possibly corresponds to TRBD1 (6 bases). The V end was cut by 3 bases, the J end by 6 bases, with 15 bases between. The CDR3 totals 14 residues. The germline gives CDR1 DFQATT, CDR2 SNEGSKA (reference sequence).